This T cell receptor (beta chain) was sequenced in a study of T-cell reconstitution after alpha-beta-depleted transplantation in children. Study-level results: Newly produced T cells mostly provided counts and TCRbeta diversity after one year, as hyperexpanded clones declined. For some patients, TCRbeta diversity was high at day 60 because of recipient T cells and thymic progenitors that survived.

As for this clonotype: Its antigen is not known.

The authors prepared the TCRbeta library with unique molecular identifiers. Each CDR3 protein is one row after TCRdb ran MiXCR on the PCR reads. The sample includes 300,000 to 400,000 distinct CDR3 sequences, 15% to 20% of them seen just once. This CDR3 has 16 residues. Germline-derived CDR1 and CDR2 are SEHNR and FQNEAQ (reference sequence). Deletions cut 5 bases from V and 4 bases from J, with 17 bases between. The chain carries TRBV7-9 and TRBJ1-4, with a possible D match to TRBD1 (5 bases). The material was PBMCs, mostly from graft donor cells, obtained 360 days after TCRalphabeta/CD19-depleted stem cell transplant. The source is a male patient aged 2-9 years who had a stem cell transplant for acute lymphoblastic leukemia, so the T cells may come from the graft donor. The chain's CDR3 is CASSATDIAINEKLFF. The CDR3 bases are TGTGCCAGCAGCGCGACGGACATCGCCATTAATGAAAAACTGTTTTTT.